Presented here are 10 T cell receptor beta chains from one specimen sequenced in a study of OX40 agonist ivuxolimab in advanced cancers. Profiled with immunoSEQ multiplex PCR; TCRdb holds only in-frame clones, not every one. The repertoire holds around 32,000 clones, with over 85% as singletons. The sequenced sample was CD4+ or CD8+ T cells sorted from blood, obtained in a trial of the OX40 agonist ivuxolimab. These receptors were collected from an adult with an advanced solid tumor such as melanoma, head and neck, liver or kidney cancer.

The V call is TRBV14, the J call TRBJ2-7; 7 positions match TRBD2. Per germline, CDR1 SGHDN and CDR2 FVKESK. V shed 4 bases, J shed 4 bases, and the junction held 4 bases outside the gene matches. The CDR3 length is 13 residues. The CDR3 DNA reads TGTGCCAGCAGCCTCGGACTAGGGTACGAGCAGTACTTC. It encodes CASSLGLGYEQYF.

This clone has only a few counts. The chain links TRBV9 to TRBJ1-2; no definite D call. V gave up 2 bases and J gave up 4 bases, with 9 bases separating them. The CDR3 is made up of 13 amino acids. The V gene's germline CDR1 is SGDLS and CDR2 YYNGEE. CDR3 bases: TGTGCCAGCAGCGTCTTGGGTTCCTATGGCTACACCTTC. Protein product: CASSVLGSYGYTF. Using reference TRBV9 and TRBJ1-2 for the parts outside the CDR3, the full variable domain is DSGVTQTPKHLITATGQRVTLRCSPRSGDLSVYWYQQSLDQGLQFLIQYYNGEERAKGNILERFSAQQFPDLHSELNLSSLELGDSALYFCASSVLGSYGYTFGSGTRLTVV.

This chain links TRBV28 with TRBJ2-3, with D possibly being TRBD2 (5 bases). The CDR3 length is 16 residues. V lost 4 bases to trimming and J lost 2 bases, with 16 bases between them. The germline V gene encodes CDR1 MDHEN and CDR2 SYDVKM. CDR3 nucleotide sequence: TGTGCCAGCAGTTACTACGACCTCCGGGACACAGATACGCAGTATTTT. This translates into CASSYYDLRDTDTQYF.

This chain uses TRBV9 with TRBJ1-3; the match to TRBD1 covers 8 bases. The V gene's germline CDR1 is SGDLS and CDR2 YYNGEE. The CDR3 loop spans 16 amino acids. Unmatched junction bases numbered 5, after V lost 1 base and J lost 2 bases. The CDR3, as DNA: TGTGCCAGCAGCGTACGACAGGGGTCAGCTGGAAACACCATATATTTT. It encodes CASSVRQGSAGNTIYF.

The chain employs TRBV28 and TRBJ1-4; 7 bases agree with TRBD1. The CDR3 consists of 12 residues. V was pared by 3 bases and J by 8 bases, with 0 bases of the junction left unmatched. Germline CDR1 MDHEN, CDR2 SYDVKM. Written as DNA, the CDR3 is TGTGCCAGCAGTTTCAGGGGGGAAAAACTGTTTTTT. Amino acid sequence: CASSFRGEKLFF.

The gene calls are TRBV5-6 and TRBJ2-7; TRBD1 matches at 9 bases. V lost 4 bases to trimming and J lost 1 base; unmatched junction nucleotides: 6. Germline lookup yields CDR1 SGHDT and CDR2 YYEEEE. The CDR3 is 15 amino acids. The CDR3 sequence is CASSAGTGPSYEQYF. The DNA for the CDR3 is TGTGCCAGCAGCGCTGGGACAGGGCCATCCTACGAGCAGTACTTC.

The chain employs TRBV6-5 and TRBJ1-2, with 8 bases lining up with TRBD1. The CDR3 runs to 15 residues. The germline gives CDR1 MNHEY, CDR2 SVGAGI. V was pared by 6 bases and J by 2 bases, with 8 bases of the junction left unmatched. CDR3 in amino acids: CASSPAGTGNYGYTF. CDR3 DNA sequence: TGTGCCAGCAGCCCCGCGGGGACAGGCAACTATGGCTACACCTTC.

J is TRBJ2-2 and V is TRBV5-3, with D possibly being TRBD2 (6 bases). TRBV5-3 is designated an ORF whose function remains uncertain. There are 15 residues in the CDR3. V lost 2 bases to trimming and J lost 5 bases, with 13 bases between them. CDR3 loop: CARSFIRGYTGELFF. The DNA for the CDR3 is TGTGCCAGAAGCTTCATTCGGGGGTATACCGGGGAGCTGTTTTTT.

The CDR3 DNA sequence: TGTGCCAGCAGTGGATTGGACTATAATGAGCAGTTCTTC. It yields the protein CASSGLDYNEQFF. The genes are TRBV2 and TRBJ2-1; D may be TRBD2 (6 bases). The germline V gene encodes CDR1 SNHLY and CDR2 FYNNEI. The CDR3 is 13 amino acids. V lost 4 bases to trimming and J lost 7 bases, with 11 bases between them.

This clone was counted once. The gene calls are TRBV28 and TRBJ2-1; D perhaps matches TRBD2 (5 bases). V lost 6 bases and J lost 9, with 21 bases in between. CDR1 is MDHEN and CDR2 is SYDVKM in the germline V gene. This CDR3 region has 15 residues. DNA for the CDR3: TGTGCCAGCAGCACTTTGGCGGGTGCTTTGCGTGAGCAGTTCTTC. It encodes CASSTLAGALREQFF.